A single sample is the source of the 22 T cell receptor beta chains below, sequenced in a study of response to subunit inactivated influenza vaccine. TCRdb fed the RT-PCR reads into MiXCR, producing one record per CDR3 protein. The repertoire holds 180,000 or so distinct CDR3 sequences, with over 9.5% as singletons. This sample also belongs to another study, concerning T cells expressing NK-cell markers. That report adds: 5'RACE template switching with UMIs generated TCR beta cDNA.

The sequenced sample was CD8+ T cells sorted from PBMCs, obtained 11 to 12 days after vaccination. The source is a man aged 50 to 59 who received an inactivated influenza vaccine.

The sample holds a few counts of this clonotype. This sequence joins TRBV6-1 and TRBJ2-2; D call uncertain. Trimming cost V 1 base and J 8 bases, with 8 bases left between them. In germline, CDR1 is MNHNS, CDR2 SASEGT. This CDR3 spans 13 amino acids. The CDR3, as DNA: TGTGCCAGCAGTGAAGTAATCGGGGGGGAGCTGTTTTTT. Its protein product is CASSEVIGGELFF.

Only a few counts were recorded for this clonotype. This chain links TRBV28 with TRBJ2-7, with D perhaps TRBD2 (6 bases). Trimming stripped 8 bases from V and 6 bases from J, with 14 bases between. This CDR3 comprises 12 residues. CDR1 MDHEN and CDR2 SYDVKM come from the germline V gene. DNA of the CDR3: TGTGCCAGCCGCTACGGGGGATCCGAGCAGTACTTC. This gives the protein CASRYGGSEQYF.

The chain has TRBV2 and TRBJ2-5; perhaps TRBD1 as D (5 bases). CDR3 size: 14 residues. V lost 4 bases and J 2 bases, leaving 11 bases between the germline ends. The germline V gene encodes CDR1 SNHLY and CDR2 FYNNEI. CDR3 residues: CASSGGGEQETQYF. Written as DNA, the CDR3 is TGTGCCAGCAGTGGGGGCGGAGAGCAAGAGACCCAGTACTTC.

This clonotype appeared many times. The rearrangement links TRBV28 to TRBJ1-4; D is ambiguous. Between the trimmed V and J ends, which lost 2 bases and 8 bases, there was a span of 3 bases. This CDR3 is 11 amino acids long. Germline lookup yields CDR1 MDHEN and CDR2 SYDVKM. The CDR3 DNA reads TGTGCCAGCAGTTTAAACGAAAAACTGTTTTTT. This sequence encodes CASSLNEKLFF.

V is TRBV6-2 or TRBV6-3 and J is TRBJ2-5, with 8 bases aligning to TRBD2. Germline V gives CDR1 MNHEY, CDR2 SVGEGT. This CDR3 has 15 amino acids. With 2 bases clipped from V and 2 bases from J, the junction kept 4 bases outside the gene matches. CDR3 loop: CASSYRGGGQETQYF. Written as DNA, the CDR3 is TGTGCCAGCAGTTACAGGGGCGGGGGGCAAGAGACCCAGTACTTC.

In its sample, this clonotype was seen a few times. The chain has TRBV5-1 and TRBJ2-3; TRBD2 matches at 13 bases. V shed 1 base and J 1 base; nucleotides not matched to a gene: 12. The CDR3 loop spans 20 amino acids. Germline CDR1 reads SGHRS; CDR2 reads YFSETQ. The CDR3 DNA sequence: TGCGCCAGCAGCTTGTTTGAAGGGACTAGCGGGATTGACGGCACAGATACGCAGTATTTT. It codes for CASSLFEGTSGIDGTDTQYF.

This sequence joins TRBV27 and TRBJ2-2; no clear D gene. The CDR3 extends over 17 amino acids. The V and J ends lost 2 bases and 4 bases respectively, with 17 bases between them. Looked up from germline, CDR1 is MNHEY and CDR2 is SMNVEV (reference sequence). CDR3 DNA sequence: TGTGCCAGCAGTTTAAGTCTCTTCGTTTCAGCCACCGGGGAGCTGTTTTTT. Its protein is CASSLSLFVSATGELFF.

The rearrangement links TRBV27 to TRBJ1-6; D is uncertain. V shed 1 base and J shed 6 bases, with 4 bases lying between them. The CDR3 extends over 13 amino acids. Per the germline V gene, CDR1 is MNHEY and CDR2 is SMNVEV (reference sequence). The CDR3 DNA reads TGTGCCAGCAGTTTATTGGGTAATTCACCCCTCCACTTT. It translates to CASSLLGNSPLHF.

This clonotype occurred a few times. The CDR3 region has the DNA TGTGCCAGCAGTGAATTCGGCCCAGGGAGCATTGGAGATACGCAGTATTTT. Translating it yields CASSEFGPGSIGDTQYF. The rearrangement links TRBV6-1 to TRBJ2-3; D tentatively reads TRBD1 or TRBD2 (5 bases each). V shed 2 bases and J shed 5 bases, with 20 bases lying between them. Germline CDR1 reads MNHNS; CDR2 reads SASEGT. The CDR3 extends over 17 amino acids.

The chain links TRBV10-3 to TRBJ2-7, with 8 bases lining up with TRBD2. The V segment lost 3 bases and the J segment 6 bases; nucleotides outside the gene matches: 10. The CDR3 is 15 amino acids. Germline V CDR1 and CDR2: ENHRY, SYGVKD. Here the CDR3 reads CAISERTSSSGEQYF. CDR3 coding DNA: TGTGCCATCAGTGAACGGACTAGCTCTTCCGGCGAGCAGTACTTC.

V gene TRBV7-9 combines with J gene TRBJ2-3, with D unresolved. Per the germline V gene, CDR1 is SEHNR and CDR2 is FQNEAQ (reference sequence). There are 14 residues in the CDR3. V was shortened by 1 base and J by 2 bases, with 7 bases between the two germline ends. The CDR3 DNA follows: TGTGCCAGCAGCTTAGTAGCACACACAGATACGCAGTATTTT. It codes for CASSLVAHTDTQYF.

This clonotype came up a few times. V usage is TRBV12-3 or TRBV12-4 and J usage is TRBJ2-1, with a tentative D call TRBD2 (5 bases). Between the trimmed V and J ends, which lost 0 bases and 10 bases, there was a span of 13 bases. CDR3 length equals 14 residues. The DNA for the CDR3 is TGTGCCAGCAGTTTAGCGTTGAAAACGGGAGAGCAGTTCTTC. Translated: CASSLALKTGEQFF.

This clonotype has only a few counts. The V and J genes are TRBV4-3 and TRBJ2-7; no reliable D call. Per the germline V gene, CDR1 is LGHNA and CDR2 is YSLEER. The germline V and J ends were trimmed by 0 bases and 4 bases, with 13 bases remaining between them. The CDR3 consists of 15 residues. The CDR3 region is CASSQDPGRRYEQYF. The CDR3, as DNA: TGCGCCAGCAGCCAAGATCCGGGCCGAAGGTACGAGCAGTACTTC.

This chain links TRBV27 with TRBJ2-2; D is possibly TRBD1 (5 bases). The CDR3 extends over 20 amino acids. Trimming removed 0 bases at V and 4 bases at J, with 24 bases between. Germline V gene lookup returns CDR1 MNHEY and CDR2 SMNVEV (reference sequence). CDR3 nucleotide sequence: TGTGCCAGCAGTTTATCACCCTCTTCCCTAGTCAGGGCTCGCACCGGGGAGCTGTTTTTT. Its translation: CASSLSPSSLVRARTGELFF.

This chain uses TRBV18 with TRBJ2-5, with D tentatively TRBD1 or TRBD2 (5 bases each). This CDR3 comprises 14 residues. V shed 4 bases and J shed 1 base, with 10 bases lying between them. Germline V gene sequence: CDR1 KGHSH, CDR2 LQKENI. The CDR3 DNA is TGTGCCAGCTCACTCCGGGACGGCCAAGAGACCCAGTACTTC. It is translated as CASSLRDGQETQYF.

The genes are TRBV7-3 and TRBJ2-1; D call uncertain. Trimming removed 2 bases at V and 5 bases at J, with 7 bases between. The CDR3 has 13 residues. Germline CDR1 and CDR2: SGHTA and FQGTGA. The CDR3 here is CASSLYKNNEQFF. The CDR3 DNA is TGTGCCAGCAGCTTATACAAAAACAATGAGCAGTTCTTC.

This chain links TRBV29-1 with TRBJ2-7, with D possibly matching TRBD1 (6 bases). Germline CDR1 reads SQVTM; CDR2 reads ANQGSEA. There are 13 residues in the CDR3. Trimming took off 8 bases at V and 2 bases at J, with 16 bases between the two ends. The CDR3 region has the DNA TGCAGCTGTGGGGGCAGGGAGACCTACGAGCAGTACTTC. Translated: CSCGGRETYEQYF.

J is TRBJ2-3 and V is TRBV21-1; no DNA check was done on the table's D call, TRBD2. TRBV21-1 is designated a pseudogene. This CDR3 is built from 15 residues. CDR3 coding DNA: TGTGCCAGCAGCACTTTAGCGGAGGACACAGATACGCAGTATTTT. Protein: CASSTLAEDTDTQYF.

This sequence joins TRBV12-3 or TRBV12-4 and TRBJ1-6; weak D call: TRBD1 (5 bases). Between the trimmed V and J ends, which lost 5 bases and 11 bases, there was a span of 10 bases. The CDR3 contains 12 residues. The CDR3 DNA reads TGTGCCAGCAGTAGAGAGGGGCCACCCCTCCACTTT. Translation gives CASSREGPPLHF.

This rearrangement joins TRBV7-9 to TRBJ2-1, with 9 nucleotides matching TRBD2. CDR1 and CDR2 (germline): SEHNR, FQNEAQ (reference sequence). The trim removed 8 bases at V and 10 bases at J, leaving 12 bases unmatched. This CDR3 comprises 14 residues. Written as DNA, the CDR3 is TGTGCCAGCGCAATAGCGGGGGCCCTAGGCGAGCAGTTCTTC. It encodes CASAIAGALGEQFF.

The J gene is TRBJ2-7, the V gene TRBV7-9; the D gene is possibly TRBD1 (6 bases). The V and J ends lost 5 bases and 1 base respectively, with 12 bases between them. The germline V gene has CDR1 SEHNR and CDR2 FQNEAQ (reference sequence). CDR3 length: 14 residues. CDR3 DNA sequence: TGTGCCAGCAGCGGGAGTAGGGGGTCCTACGAGCAGTACTTC. Its translation is CASSGSRGSYEQYF.

A few counts support this clonotype. The V and J genes are TRBV28 and TRBJ2-7; TRBD1 aligns across 7 bases. Germline lookup yields CDR1 MDHEN and CDR2 SYDVKM. CDR3 length: 14 amino acids. J lost 2 bases, V lost 5 bases, and 6 bases had no gene match. Here the CDR3 DNA reads TGTGCCAGCAGTCAGACTGACAGGGCCTACGAGCAGTACTTC. Protein sequence: CASSQTDRAYEQYF.